The present entry profiles one TCR beta chain with its context. The antigen is not known. Antigen-specific CD4+ T cells were expanded (with viral peptide pools) by the ViraFEST assay ahead of sequencing. The culture ran for roughly ten days, and then CD4+ T cells were isolated. The study found no prior SARS-CoV-2 infection in the vaccine recipients, who tested negative for nucleocapsid antibodies. For each well, 2 million to 2.5 million PBMC were cultured with 9 to 10 IU/ml IL-2 and around 10 ug/ml peptides. The authors replaced half the medium with IL-2 medium on days 3 and 7. These data belong to a study of vaccination effects on CD4 cells after COVID-19. Study-wide background: Subjects were given two BNT162b2 or mRNA-1273 vaccine doses.

The CDR3 runs 13 residues. Trimming took 5 bases from V and 6 from J, leaving 11 bases between them. Germline lookup yields CDR1 SEHNR and CDR2 FQNEAQ (reference sequence). Only in-frame clones appear in the TCRdb table, and some are missing; sequencing was by immunoSEQ multiplex PCR. The table records roughly 50,000 clones, roughly 79% of them present only once. The chain couples TRBV7-9 to TRBJ2-1; a possible D gene is TRBD2 (6 bases). This specimen was CD4+ T cells from PBMCs cultured with HCoV-OC43 spike peptides, taken before COVID-19 vaccination. Subset here: HCoV-OC43 spike overlapping peptide pool stimulation. This sequence was found in a human donor who received a COVID-19 vaccine. CDR3 in amino acids: CASSRWGVNEQFF. The CDR3 DNA reads TGTGCCAGCAGCCGTTGGGGGGTCAATGAGCAGTTCTTC.